Shown below are 20 T cell receptor beta chains from a single sample sequenced in a study of T-cell reconstitution after alpha-beta-depleted transplantation in children. Unique molecular identifiers were used in preparing the TCRbeta library. TCRdb ran MiXCR on the PCR reads and lists one entry per CDR3 protein. The data show 65,000 to 85,000 distinct CDR3 sequences, with around 9.9% seen just once and about 13% held by the top ten. Material: PBMCs, obtained before TCRalphabeta/CD19-depleted stem cell transplant. These receptors were collected from a boy aged 5-17 years with acute myeloid leukemia, due to receive a stem cell transplant.

This clonotype was observed at least ten times. This rearrangement joins TRBV29-1 to TRBJ1-2; 7 bases fit TRBD1. J gave up 6 bases and V 6 bases, and 10 bases lay outside the gene matches. CDR3 length: 13 amino acids. Germline lookup yields CDR1 SQVTM and CDR2 ANQGSEA. CDR3 sequence: CSVWTGKKDGYTF. The CDR3, as DNA: TGCAGCGTGTGGACAGGAAAAAAGGATGGCTACACCTTC.

In its sample, this clonotype was seen many times. The genes are TRBV11-1 and TRBJ2-1; D is unclear. This CDR3 is built from 13 residues. CDR1 and CDR2 from the germline V gene are SGHAT and FQDESV (reference sequence). Between the trimmed V and J ends, which lost 1 base and 7 bases, there was a span of 8 bases. The CDR3: CASSLGMSNEQFF. The CDR3 DNA is TGTGCCAGCAGCTTAGGGATGTCGAATGAGCAGTTCTTC.

At least ten counts were recorded for this clonotype. The chain combines TRBV5-1 with TRBJ2-1, with 12 bases matching TRBD2. J gave up 9 bases and V 1 base, and 11 bases lay outside the gene matches. The CDR3 extends over 17 amino acids. Germline values: CDR1 SGHRS, CDR2 YFSETQ. The CDR3 sequence is CASSLNPSGGALGEQFF. The CDR3 DNA reads as TGCGCCAGCAGCTTGAACCCTAGCGGGGGGGCCCTGGGTGAGCAGTTCTTC. The full variable domain, rest sourced from reference TRBV5-1 and TRBJ2-1, is KAGVTQTPRYLIKTRGQQVTLSCSPISGHRSVSWYQQTPGQGLQFLFEYFSETQRNKGNFPGRFSGRQFSNSRSEMNVSTLELGDSALYLCASSLNPSGGALGEQFFGPGTRLTVL.

This clonotype has ten or more counts. This chain connects TRBV6-1 to TRBJ2-3, with 9 bases that match TRBD1. V dropped 6 bases and J dropped 6; count of bases not matched to a gene: 7. CDR3 length: 14 amino acids. Germline loops: CDR1 MNHNS, CDR2 SASEGT. CDR3: CASRAQGARDTQYF. The CDR3 DNA sequence: TGTGCCAGCAGGGCACAGGGGGCGCGCGATACGCAGTATTTT.

There are many counts of this clonotype. This chain uses TRBV9 with TRBJ2-1, with a weak D call TRBD1 (6 bases). Germline lookup yields CDR1 SGDLS and CDR2 YYNGEE. Trimming shortened V by 2 bases and J by 6 bases, and 15 bases separated the two germline ends. The CDR3 runs 15 residues. CDR3 loop: CASSVRDIGRNEQFF. CDR3 bases: TGTGCCAGCAGCGTCCGGGACATCGGCCGCAATGAGCAGTTCTTC.

In its sample, this clonotype was seen many times. The chain has TRBV20-1 and TRBJ2-1, with 10 bases fitting TRBD2. Per the germline V gene, CDR1 is DFQATT and CDR2 is SNEGSKA (reference sequence). V shed 5 bases, J shed 4 bases, and the junction held 8 bases outside the gene matches. This CDR3 comprises 15 residues. The CDR3, as DNA: TGCAGTGCTTCCCGGACTAGCGGAACTTACAATGAGCAGTTCTTC. Protein product: CSASRTSGTYNEQFF.

This clonotype was counted many times. The rearrangement joins TRBV20-1 to TRBJ1-1, with unresolved D. The CDR3 runs to 10 residues. Per the germline V gene, CDR1 is DFQATT and CDR2 is SNEGSKA (reference sequence). The V end lost 6 bases, the J end lost 1 base, and 3 bases lay between the germline ends. This CDR3 reads CSARNTEAFF. DNA of the CDR3: TGCAGTGCACGGAACACTGAAGCTTTCTTT.

In this sample, this clonotype turned up once. It may be a read error: a sequence one base away is much more abundant. J is TRBJ2-3 and V is TRBV28; 8 bases fit TRBD1. After removal of 4 bases from V and 1 base from J, the junction contained 4 bases not matched to a gene. The CDR3 is 15 amino acids. Germline values: CDR1 MDHEN, CDR2 SYDVKM. The CDR3 nucleotides read TGTGCCAGCAGTTCCGGACAGGGTCGCACAGATACGCAGTATTTT. Protein product: CASSSGQGRTDTQYF.

In its sample, this clonotype was seen many times. J is TRBJ1-2 and V is TRBV12-3 or TRBV12-4, with D perhaps matching TRBD1 (6 bases). The CDR3 is 14 amino acids. Trimming shortened V by 3 bases and J by 4 bases, and 12 bases separated the two germline ends. The CDR3 sequence is CASSFSGAPYGYTF. Written as DNA, the CDR3 is TGTGCCAGCAGTTTTTCAGGGGCACCCTATGGCTACACCTTC.

At least ten counts were recorded for this clonotype. The chain uses TRBV12-3 or TRBV12-4 and TRBJ2-7; D is undetermined. Deletions cut 1 base from V and 7 bases from J, with 8 bases between. This CDR3 is built from 12 residues. The CDR3 coding sequence is TGTGCCAGCAGTTTAGACCAAGGGGAGCAGTACTTC. It translates to CASSLDQGEQYF.

In its sample, this clonotype was seen many times. The chain joins TRBV12-3 or TRBV12-4 to TRBJ1-1; D is uncertain. The V and J ends lost 7 bases and 5 bases respectively, with 8 bases between them. There are 11 residues in the CDR3. As DNA, the CDR3 is TGTGCCAGCAAGGAGGAAACTGAAGCTTTCTTT. Translated, it gives CASKEETEAFF.

This clonotype occurred many times. J is TRBJ1-1 and V is TRBV11-2; the D is unclear. V was clipped by 2 bases and J by 2 bases, with 9 bases between them. The CDR3 is 14 residues long. The germline gives CDR1 SGHAT, CDR2 FQNNGV. As DNA, the CDR3 is TGTGCCAGCAGCTTAAAAGTCGCAAACACTGAAGCTTTCTTT. Translation: CASSLKVANTEAFF. Using reference TRBV11-2 and TRBJ1-1 for the parts outside the CDR3, the full variable domain is EAGVAQSPRYKIIEKRQSVAFWCNPISGHATLYWYQQILGQGPKLLIQFQNNGVVDDSQLPKDRFSAERLKGVDSTLKIQPAKLEDSAVYLCASSLKVANTEAFFGQGTRLTVV.

Details on this clonotype: It may be a read error: a sequence one base away is much more abundant. V gene TRBV4-3 combines with J gene TRBJ2-1; 9 bases agree with TRBD2. The V gene's germline CDR1 is LGHNA and CDR2 YSLEER. The CDR3 spans 15 residues. V dropped 5 bases and J dropped 7; count of bases not matched to a gene: 9. The CDR3 region is CASSEMTSGPNEQFF. CDR3 nucleotide sequence: TGCGCCAGCAGCGAAATGACTAGCGGACCTAATGAGCAGTTCTTC.

This clonotype was seen a handful of times. The rearrangement joins TRBV27 to TRBJ2-1, with a possible D match to TRBD2 (5 bases). Looked up from germline, CDR1 is MNHEY and CDR2 is SMNVEV (reference sequence). The CDR3 is 15 residues long. V lost 6 bases and J lost 5, with 17 bases in between. This CDR3 is CASRADRVLDNEQFF. CDR3 DNA sequence: TGTGCCAGCAGAGCGGACCGCGTTCTTGACAATGAGCAGTTCTTC.

This clonotype showed up just once. The chain combines TRBV11-1 with TRBJ2-3, with TRBD1 matching 8 bases. CDR3 length equals 17 residues. V shed 1 base, J shed 1 base, and the junction held 7 bases outside the gene matches. Germline CDR1 and CDR2: SGHAT and FQDESV (reference sequence). The CDR3 reads CASSLGWTGTGTDTQYF. CDR3 coding DNA: TGTGCCAGCAGCTTAGGTTGGACAGGGACGGGCACAGATACGCAGTATTTT.

The table lists this clonotype with many counts. The genes are TRBV6-1 and TRBJ2-3; D gene ambiguous. Germline CDR1 reads MNHNS; CDR2 reads SASEGT. The CDR3 totals 14 residues. With 7 bases removed from V and 8 bases from J, the gap between germline ends came to 19 bases. CDR3 bases: TGTGCCAGCACCCCCCCTGGGCCTTTGGGTACGCAGTATTTT. Protein product: CASTPPGPLGTQYF.

This clonotype was seen repeatedly, ten times or more. This rearrangement joins TRBV7-9 to TRBJ2-1; 10 nucleotides match TRBD2. The germline V gene encodes CDR1 SEHNR and CDR2 FQNEAQ (reference sequence). With 5 bases clipped from V and 6 bases from J, the junction kept 7 bases outside the gene matches. The CDR3 is made up of 15 amino acids. The CDR3 reads CASSLSGRAGNEQFF. For the CDR3, the DNA is TGTGCCAGCAGCCTCAGCGGGAGGGCCGGCAATGAGCAGTTCTTC.

This clonotype occurred many times. The CDR3 DNA sequence: TGTGCCAGCAGCTTAGCGTCGGCGGAGACCTACGAGCAGTACTTC. It is translated as CASSLASAETYEQYF. The genes are TRBV7-8 and TRBJ2-7; no firm D call. The CDR3 runs 15 residues. Looked up from germline, CDR1 is SGHVS and CDR2 is FQNEAQ. The V and J ends lost 0 bases and 2 bases respectively, with 11 bases between them.

This clonotype was detected ten times or more. The chain uses TRBV24-1 and TRBJ2-7; D gene unclear. Trimming pared 6 bases from V and 2 bases from J, leaving 7 bases between. The V gene's germline CDR1 is KGHDR and CDR2 SFDVKD. This CDR3 is 12 amino acids long. The DNA of the CDR3 is TGTGCCACCAGTCCCGGGCCCTACGAGCAGTACTTC. This sequence encodes CATSPGPYEQYF.

This clonotype was picked up many times. V is TRBV5-1 and J is TRBJ2-7; 12 nucleotides match TRBD1. Germline lookup yields CDR1 SGHRS and CDR2 YFSETQ. The length of the CDR3 is 15 residues. After removal of 4 bases from V and 1 base from J, the junction contained 3 bases not matched to a gene. DNA for the CDR3: TGCGCCAGCAGCAGGGGACAGGGGGCGTCCTACGAGCAGTACGTC. Its translation: CASSRGQGASYEQYV.